These T cell receptor beta chains were read from a single sample in a study of T cell changes during pregnancy in multiple sclerosis. Sequencing was performed with immunoSEQ multiplex PCR; in TCRdb, only in-frame clones are kept and a portion is missing. Altogether approximately 64,000 clones are present, roughly 91% being singletons, with the ten largest covering roughly 2.1%. Sequenced here: peripheral blood, sampled in the second trimester of pregnancy. These TCRs come from a female donor in good health, enrolled as a control in a pregnancy study. Both conserved end residues are part of each CDR3. D genes are given only for firm matches. Where a row states a size, it is once, few, many or the class of an expanded clone; other rows omit it.

clone size	J gene	V gene	D gene	CDR3 DNA	CDR3 protein
.	TRBJ1-5	TRBV19	TRBD1	TGTGCCAGTAGTGTCATACAGGGGGCATGGCAGCCCCAGCATTTT	CASSVIQGAWQPQHF
.	TRBJ2-5	TRBV5-5	.	TGTGCCAGCAGCGGGGAGGTAGAGAGAGGAGAGGAGACCCAGTACTTC	CASSGEVERGEETQYF
.	TRBJ1-1	TRBV6-1	.	TGTGCCAGCAGCCAAGAGGCGGTCCCTGAAGCTTTCTTT	CASSQEAVPEAFF
.	TRBJ2-3	TRBV29-1	.	TGCAGCGCCCAGGGTCTAGCGTCTAGCACAGATACGCAGTATTTT	CSAQGLASSTDTQYF
.	TRBJ2-1	TRBV28	.	TGTGCCAGCACCATACCGGGAGTGGCGCAGTTCTTC	CASTIPGVAQFF
few	TRBJ1-6	TRBV6-5	.	TGTGCCAGCACCCTCGGGAAGTATAATTCACCCCTCCACTTT	CASTLGKYNSPLHF
.	TRBJ2-3	TRBV2	TRBD1	TGTGCCAGCAGTGTAGGGCAGGGGGGCACAGATACGCAGTATTTT	CASSVGQGGTDTQYF
few	TRBJ1-2	TRBV2	.	TGTGCCAGCAGTGCGAGTGGCTATGGCTACACCTTC	CASSASGYGYTF
.	TRBJ2-7	TRBV27	.	TGTGCCAGCAGTGCCCGGGTTAGGTACGAGCAGTACTTC	CASSARVRYEQYF
.	TRBJ2-7	TRBV7-9	.	TGTGCCAGCAGCTCACTACGGGGCTACGAGCAGTACTTC	CASSSLRGYEQYF
few	TRBJ1-1	TRBV30	.	TGTGCCTGGGGAAGGGGCGAAGCTTTCTTT	CAWGRGEAFF
.	TRBJ2-7	TRBV5-4	.	TGTGCCAGCAGCTTGACGGGGGGCCGTCTCGAGCAGTACTTC	CASSLTGGRLEQYF
.	TRBJ2-2	TRBV5-5	.	TGTGCCAGCAGCCTCAGGCGGGCGGGATACACCGGGGAGCTGTTTTTT	CASSLRRAGYTGELFF
.	TRBJ1-2	TRBV2	.	TGTGCCAGCAGTGAAGCGCCCGGGGTAGGTGGCTACACCTTC	CASSEAPGVGGYTF
.	TRBJ2-5	TRBV7-2	.	TGTGCCAGCAGCTTATTTACTAGCAGAGTACAAGAGACCCAGTACTTC	CASSLFTSRVQETQYF
.	TRBJ1-1	TRBV28	TRBD1	TGTGCCAGCAGTTCCTATTATACAGGGGCTCTGCGGCCCTTTATGAACACTGAAGCTTTCTTT	CASSSYYTGALRPFMNTEAFF
.	TRBJ2-7	TRBV30	.	TGTGCCTGGAGTCCCCGGGACGAGCAGTACTTC	CAWSPRDEQYF
.	TRBJ2-1	TRBV29-1	.	TGCAGCGTTGTTAACCCAGGGGCGAGCTCCTACAATGAGCAGTTCTTC	CSVVNPGASSYNEQFF
.	TRBJ1-1	TRBV7-9	.	TGTGCCAGCAGCTTAGCGAAGGGGGTTGAAGCTTTCTTT	CASSLAKGVEAFF
.	TRBJ2-2	TRBV11-2	.	TGTGCCAGCAGAGGTAACGGGGGGCCCGGGGAGCTGTTTTTT	CASRGNGGPGELFF
.	TRBJ2-7	TRBV27	.	TGTGCCAGCAAACTTGGGACTGGGTCCTACGAGCAGTACTTC	CASKLGTGSYEQYF
.	TRBJ1-3	TRBV11-3	TRBD1	TGTGCCAGCAGCTCCGACTTGGGACAGGGCGAAGACTCTGGAAACACCATATATTTT	CASSSDLGQGEDSGNTIYF
few	TRBJ2-7	TRBV2	.	TGTGCCAGCAGTGAAGCGCGCGGGGTCGAGCAGTACTTC	CASSEARGVEQYF
.	TRBJ2-3	TRBV27	.	TGTGCCAGCAGTTTAAGGGGGAGGGCCACTAGCACAGATACGCAGTATTTT	CASSLRGRATSTDTQYF
.	TRBJ1-2	TRBV4-1	.	TGCGCCAGCAGCCAAGACGGAGACGAACGCGGCTACACCTTC	CASSQDGDERGYTF
.	TRBJ2-1	TRBV2	TRBD2	TGTGCCAGCAGTAGCGGGGGGGCCGCGAATGAGCAGTTCTTC	CASSSGGAANEQFF
.	TRBJ1-1	TRBV6-4	.	TGTGCCAGACTGGGACTTATGAACACTGAAGCTTTCTTT	CARLGLMNTEAFF
once	TRBJ1-3	TRBV7-2	TRBD1	TGTGCCAGCAGCTTATGGGGACAGGGGGATTCGGGAAACACCATATATTTT	CASSLWGQGDSGNTIYF
.	TRBJ1-1	TRBV2	.	TGTGCCAGCAAAGGAGAGGTACTGCGAGGTTTCTTT	CASKGEVLRGFF
once	TRBJ1-4	TRBV27	.	TGTGCCAGCAGTAGAGGGTTCTGGGAAAAACTGTTTTTT	CASSRGFWEKLFF
.	TRBJ2-7	TRBV27	TRBD2	TGTGCCAGCAGCCCTGGACTAGCGGCAAGAAACTCCTACGAGCAGTACTTC	CASSPGLAARNSYEQYF
.	TRBJ1-5	TRBV25-1	TRBD1	TGTGCCAGCATACCAGACAGGGGCAATCAGCCCCAGCATTTT	CASIPDRGNQPQHF
.	TRBJ2-3	TRBV28	.	TGTGCCAGCAGGCGGTCTAGCACAGATACGCAGTATTTT	CASRRSSTDTQYF
few	TRBJ1-1	TRBV6-1	.	TGTGCCAGCAGAGAGGCGGACAGTTTGAACACTGAAGCTTTCTTT	CASREADSLNTEAFF
.	TRBJ1-3	TRBV23-1	.	TGCGCCAGTCAAGGGAGATCTGGAAACACCATATATTTT	CASQGRSGNTIYF
once	TRBJ2-1	TRBV11-1	.	TGTGCCAGCAGTTTCCGGGGTAAGCCCTACAATGAGCAGTTCTTC	CASSFRGKPYNEQFF
.	TRBJ1-2	TRBV5-5	TRBD1	TGTGCCAGCAGCCGGAAGACAGGGGGGGACTATGGCTACACCTTC	CASSRKTGGDYGYTF
.	TRBJ2-7	TRBV28	.	TGTGCCAGCAGTCTCCCGCGGGGAGACTCCTACGAGCAGTACTTC	CASSLPRGDSYEQYF
.	TRBJ2-1	TRBV27	.	TGTGCCAGCAGTTTATTGGCTAGCCCTGGGCATGAGCAGTTCTTC	CASSLLASPGHEQFF
once	TRBJ1-5	TRBV21-1	.	TGTGCCAGCAGCGAAAGGGGGGGACGGCTGAAGAATCAGCCCCAGCATTTT	CASSERGGRLKNQPQHF
.	TRBJ2-4	TRBV15	.	TGTGCCACCAGCATCAATCAGGGGAACATTCAGTACTTC	CATSINQGNIQYF
.	TRBJ2-7	TRBV5-4	TRBD2	TGTGCCAGCAGCTCCGCTAGCGGGAGTTACTCCTACGAGCAGTACTTC	CASSSASGSYSYEQYF
.	TRBJ2-3	TRBV5-1	TRBD2	TGCGCCAGCAGCTTGGAAGGGAGGGGCGGTGGCACAGATACGCAGTATTTT	CASSLEGRGGGTDTQYF
.	TRBJ2-3	TRBV6-5	TRBD2	TGTGCCAGCAGTTACGGAGCGAGCGGGGGGCAAAAGCAGTATTTT	CASSYGASGGQKQYF
.	TRBJ1-4	TRBV13	TRBD1	TGTGCCAGCAGCTTACCGACAGGGATTTCCGAAAAACTGTTTTTT	CASSLPTGISEKLFF
.	TRBJ2-1	TRBV27	TRBD2	TGTGCCAGCAGCCTCACTAGCGGGAGTGGGCACAATGAGCAGTTCTTC	CASSLTSGSGHNEQFF
.	TRBJ1-4	TRBV10-3	.	TGTGCCATCAGTGAGAGCTGGACAGAGACTGATGAAAAACTGTTTTTT	CAISESWTETDEKLFF
.	TRBJ2-2	TRBV6-1	.	TGTGCCAGCAGTAGAGACAGTTTTCCCGGGGAGCTGTTTTTT	CASSRDSFPGELFF
.	TRBJ2-3	TRBV11-2	.	TGTGCCAGCAGTCCCGGGTGGAGTTCTAGCACAGATACGCAGTATTTT	CASSPGWSSSTDTQYF
.	TRBJ1-3	TRBV14	TRBD1	TGTGCCAGCAGCCACCGGACAGGGTTCGACACCGGAAACACCATATATTTT	CASSHRTGFDTGNTIYF
.	TRBJ2-5	TRBV4-1	TRBD2	TGCGCCAGCAGCCCCGGGACTAGCGGGGGGCGGGGGACCCAGTACTTC	CASSPGTSGGRGTQYF
.	TRBJ1-2	TRBV18	TRBD1	TGTGCCAGCTCACCAGACAGGGACTATGGCTACACCTTC	CASSPDRDYGYTF
.	TRBJ1-1	TRBV29-1	TRBD1	TGCAGCGTCGATGGACAGGGGGCGAGTCAGGTTTTCTTT	CSVDGQGASQVFF
.	TRBJ2-3	TRBV18	.	TGTGCCAGCTCCCCTAGCCCCACTGCTGAGACGCAGTATTTT	CASSPSPTAETQYF
.	TRBJ2-5	TRBV2	TRBD1	TGTGCCAGCAATGTGGGACAGGGGAGCGGGACCCAGTACTTC	CASNVGQGSGTQYF
.	TRBJ1-5	TRBV7-6	.	TGTGCCAGCAGCTTAATAAGGGGTCAGCCCCAGCATTTT	CASSLIRGQPQHF
.	TRBJ2-1	TRBV7-3	TRBD2	TGTGCCAGCAGCTTAAACCCCCCGGGTAGCGGGGGGGGGAGCTCCTACAATGAGCAGTTCTTC	CASSLNPPGSGGGSSYNEQFF